This TCR beta chain derives from a study of cytomegalovirus exposure and HLA in healthy donors. Findings and limits, study-wide: Some V segments could not be told apart, so they were left out, TRBV6-2 and TRBV6-3 among them. Some TCR beta chains (around 180 of them) were listed as cytomegalovirus-associated. Sequences of the TCR beta chain were said to predict the HLA-A and HLA-B alleles of most subjects accurately.

These donors, healthy bone marrow donors, were studied. Germline CDR1 reads SGHRS; CDR2 reads YFSETQ. V dropped 5 bases and J dropped 5; count of bases not matched to a gene: 12. The CDR3 extends over 16 amino acids. Details on this clone: Its target is unknown.

This PCR relied on a set of 60 Vbeta primers and 13 Jbeta primers. Libraries were prepared by immunoSEQ multiplex PCR; TCRdb keeps only in-frame clonotypes and omits some of them. The sample has some 70,000 clones; 84% are singletons. The sequence was obtained from a woman between 45 and 65 years old in good health and CMV-seronegative. The sequenced material came from PBMCs. This chain connects TRBV5-1 to TRBJ2-5, with TRBD2 matching over 10 bases. CDR3 sequence reads: CASSLVGASGSETQYF. CDR3 DNA sequence: TGCGCCAGCAGTCTGGTAGGGGCTAGCGGGAGTGAGACCCAGTACTTC.